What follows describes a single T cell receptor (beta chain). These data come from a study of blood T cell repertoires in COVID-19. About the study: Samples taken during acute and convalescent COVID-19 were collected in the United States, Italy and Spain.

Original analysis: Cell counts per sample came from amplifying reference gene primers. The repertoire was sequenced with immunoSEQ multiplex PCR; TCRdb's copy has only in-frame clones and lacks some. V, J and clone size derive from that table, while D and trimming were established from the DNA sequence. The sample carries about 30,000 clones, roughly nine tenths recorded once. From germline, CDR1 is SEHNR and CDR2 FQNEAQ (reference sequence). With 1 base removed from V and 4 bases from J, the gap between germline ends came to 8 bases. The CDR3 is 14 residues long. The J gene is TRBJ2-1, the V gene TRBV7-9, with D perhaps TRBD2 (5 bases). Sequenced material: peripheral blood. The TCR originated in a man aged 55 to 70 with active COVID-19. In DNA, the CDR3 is TGTGCCAGCAGCTTAGAAAGCGGATACAATGAGCAGTTCTTC. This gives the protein CASSLESGYNEQFF. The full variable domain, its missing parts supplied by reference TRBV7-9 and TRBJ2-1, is DTGVSQNPRHKITKRGQNVTFRCDPISEHNRLYWYRQTLGQGPEFLTYFQNEAQLEKSRLLSDRFSAERPKGSFSTLEIQRTEQGDSAMYLCASSLESGYNEQFFGPGTRLTVL.